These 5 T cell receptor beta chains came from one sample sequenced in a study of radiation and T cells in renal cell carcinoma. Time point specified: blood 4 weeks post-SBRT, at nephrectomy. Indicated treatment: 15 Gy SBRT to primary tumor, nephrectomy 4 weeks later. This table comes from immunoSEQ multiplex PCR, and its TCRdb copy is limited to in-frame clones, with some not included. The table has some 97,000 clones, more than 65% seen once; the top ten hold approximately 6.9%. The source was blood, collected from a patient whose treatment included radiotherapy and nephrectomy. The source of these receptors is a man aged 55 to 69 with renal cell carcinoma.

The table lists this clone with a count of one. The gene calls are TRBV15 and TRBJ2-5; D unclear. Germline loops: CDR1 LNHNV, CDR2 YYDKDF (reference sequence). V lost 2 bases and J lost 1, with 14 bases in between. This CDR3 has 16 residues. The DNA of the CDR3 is TGTGCCACCAGCAGAATACCAAGACTCTTCCAAGAGACCCAGTACTTC. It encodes CATSRIPRLFQETQYF.

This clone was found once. This chain's CDR3 is CASSSYRAGELFF. CDR3 DNA sequence: TGTGCCAGCAGCTCCTACAGGGCCGGGGAGCTGTTTTTT. The V gene is TRBV13, the J gene TRBJ2-2, with a weak D call TRBD1 (6 bases). Per the germline V gene, CDR1 is PRHDT and CDR2 is FYEKMQ (reference sequence). This CDR3 spans 13 amino acids. With 4 bases removed from V and 6 bases from J, the gap between germline ends came to 9 bases. Based on the CDR3 plus reference TRBV13 and TRBJ2-2, the full variable domain is AAGVIQSPRHLIKEKRETATLKCYPIPRHDTVYWYQQGPGQDPQFLISFYEKMQSDKGSIPDRFSAQQFSDYHSELNMSSLELGDSALYFCASSSYRAGELFFGEGSRLTVL.

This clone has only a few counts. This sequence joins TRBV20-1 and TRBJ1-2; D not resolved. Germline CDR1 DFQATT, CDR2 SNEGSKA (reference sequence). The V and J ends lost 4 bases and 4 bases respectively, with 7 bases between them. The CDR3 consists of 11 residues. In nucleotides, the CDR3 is TGCAGTGCTACAGGCTCCTATGGCTACACCTTC. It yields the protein CSATGSYGYTF.

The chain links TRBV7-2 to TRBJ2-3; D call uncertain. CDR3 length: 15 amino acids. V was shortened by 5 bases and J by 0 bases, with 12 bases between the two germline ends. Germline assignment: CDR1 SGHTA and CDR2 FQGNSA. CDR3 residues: CASSRNAMSTDTQYF. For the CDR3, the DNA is TGTGCCAGCAGCCGAAACGCGATGAGCACAGATACGCAGTATTTT.

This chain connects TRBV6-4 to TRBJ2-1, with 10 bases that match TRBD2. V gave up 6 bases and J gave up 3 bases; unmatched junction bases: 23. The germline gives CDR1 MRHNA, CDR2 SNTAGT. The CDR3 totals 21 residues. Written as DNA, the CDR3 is TGTGCCAGCAGGGACCCGGGACAGCCTCTCAAAGCGGGAGGGTACTACAATGAGCAGTTCTTC. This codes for CASRDPGQPLKAGGYYNEQFF.